This TCR beta chain was identified in a study of multiple sclerosis patients with progressive multifocal leukoencephalopathy. Germline V gives CDR1 MGHRA, CDR2 YSYEKL. CDR3 length: 14 amino acids. The V gene end was trimmed by 1 base and the J gene end by 9 bases; junction bases not matched to a gene: 6. Time point given: before natalizumab initiation. Sequencing used immunoSEQ multiplex PCR; TCRdb keeps in-frame clones, though not all of them. Among about 30,000 clones listed, 80% to 95% were seen once. As to this clone: What it recognizes is unknown.

Study-level findings and limits: In most PML patients, TRB repertoires appeared less diverse by entropy.

The chain is built from TRBV4-1 and TRBJ2-1, with TRBD2 identical over 7 bases. Sequenced: PBMCs. This clonotype was sampled from a man aged 25-45 years with multiple sclerosis. The CDR3 DNA reads as TGCGCCAGCAGCCAAGGGGGGAGGGGTACTGAGCAGTTCTTC. It is translated as CASSQGGRGTEQFF.